The present T cell receptor (beta chain) was sequenced within a study of CD8 T cells in Susac syndrome. Negative isolation was used for CD8+ and CD4+ T cells, and FACS enrichment was applied to TEMRA cells. The ends were cut back, 4 bases at V and 1 base at J, with 13 bases in the middle. The CDR3 is 15 amino acids. Looked up from germline, CDR1 is SGHTA and CDR2 is FQGTGA. Reverse transcription of about 0.45 to 1 ug RNA was performed with random hexamers. TCRdb reprocessed the immunoSEQ multiplex PCR reads with MiXCR, giving one entry per CDR3 protein. The sample shows more than 150,000 distinct CDR3 sequences, 95% of them seen only once.

This sequence originates from a human donor with Susac syndrome. The V and J genes are TRBV7-3 and TRBJ1-1, with D tentatively TRBD1 (6 bases). The sample comprised CD8+ T cells from PBMCs. The CDR3 loop reads CASSSTGHQNTEAFF. In DNA, the CDR3 is TGTGCCAGCAGCTCGACGGGACACCAGAACACTGAAGCTTTCTTT.